This entry lists 20 T cell receptor delta chains sequenced from one sample in a study of gamma-delta T cells after stem cell transplantation listed by TCRdb under 2016. The library was generated by RT-PCR. The sequencer was an Illumina MiSeq. After TCRdb called clones again from the public reads with CATT, rows with identical DNA were merged. Within this sample are about 3,000 delta-chain clones, with more than 1.5% of them counted one time only. The top ten hold about a third of the sample. The source material was gamma-delta T cells. These TCRs come from a human donor. It is not recorded whose cells these are; they may come from a transplant donor.

This clone was detected only a few times. For this DNA, TCRdb reports the protein of a much larger clone, which diverges at residue 6, most likely from a read error; the protein presented here is translated directly from the DNA. The chain recombines TRDV2 with TRDJ1, with 7 bases aligning to TRDD3. The CDR3 extends over 17 amino acids. V was pared by 1 base and J by 0 bases, with 10 bases of the junction left unmatched. Germline CDR1 is GEAIGNYY and CDR2 is EKD. This CDR3 reads CACDTMGDPEDTDKLIF. In nucleotides, the CDR3 is TGTGCCTGTGACACGATGGGGGACCCCGAGGACACCGATAAACTCATCTTT.

This clone has just a few counts. A far larger clone is only one base removed, so a read error is likely. The sample carries other DNA sequences with the same CDR3. This chain connects TRDV2 to TRDJ1, with D tentatively TRDD2 (5 bases). The CDR3 extends over 17 amino acids. CDR1 and CDR2 (germline): GEAIGNYY, EKD. V lost 0 bases to trimming and J lost 5 bases, with 21 bases between them. The CDR3 bases are TGTGCCTGTGACACCCTCTCTTCCCTAACTTCGGGGGATAAACTCATCTTT. Translating it yields CACDTLSSLTSGDKLIF.

This clone was observed a handful of times. At one of its ends the junction is not consistent with the germline gene, which may arise from a read error. DNA of the CDR3: TGTGCCTGTGATACCCTGGGGGGCCCCAGGGACACCGATAAACCCATCTTT. Translation gives CACDTLGGPRDTDKPIF. This sequence joins TRDV2 and TRDJ1, with TRDD3 matching 7 bases. CDR1 and CDR2 from the germline V gene are GEAIGNYY and EKD. There are 17 residues in the CDR3.

This clone has more than one count but fewer than ten. A far larger clone is just one base off, so this is likely a read error. The identical CDR3 is also encoded by other nucleotide sequences in the sample. V usage is TRDV2 and J usage is TRDJ3, with 8 bases matching TRDD3. CDR3 length: 19 amino acids. The germline CDR1 and CDR2 sequences are GEAIGNYY and EKD. CDR3 loop: CACDVTGGRSSWDTRQMFF. The CDR3 region has the DNA TGTGCCTGTGACGTAACTGGGGGTCGGAGCTCCTGGGACACTCGACAGATGTTTTTC.

In this sample, this clone turned up a few times. The likely explanation is a read error, given a far larger clone one base away. This same CDR3 is encoded by further DNA sequences in the sample. The genes are TRDV2 and TRDJ1, with 7 bases that match TRDD3. CDR1 and CDR2 from the germline V gene are GEAIGNYY and EKD. CDR3 length equals 15 residues. The DNA for the CDR3 is TGTGCATGTGACACCTGGGGGCCGCACACCGATAAACTCATCTTT. It codes for CACDTWGPHTDKLIF.

This clone was seen more than once but under ten times. The protein TCRdb gives is from a much larger clone and does not agree with this DNA's translation at residue 5, likely a read error; the protein shown here comes from the DNA. The DNA of the CDR3 is TGTGCCTGTGACGCCGGCTGGGTTAGCTCCTGGGACACCCGACAGATGTTTTTC. It translates to CACDAGWVSSWDTRQMFF. This chain uses TRDV2 with TRDJ3; possibly TRDD3 for D (5 bases). Germline CDR1 and CDR2: GEAIGNYY and EKD. V was cut by 3 bases and J by 0 bases, with 14 bases left in between. This CDR3 is 18 amino acids long.

This clone is deemed large. Other nucleotide sequences in the sample specify the same CDR3. The V and J genes are TRDV2 and TRDJ1, with 11 bases identical to TRDD3. The germline CDR1 and CDR2 sequences are GEAIGNYY and EKD. This CDR3 has 15 amino acids. V lost 3 bases, J lost 10 bases, and 12 bases stayed unmatched. The CDR3 DNA sequence: TGTGCCTGTGACCTACTGGGGGATAGGGGAGACGGACTCATCTTT. Translation: CACDLLGDRGDGLIF.

Only a few counts were recorded for this clone. TCRdb has a much larger clone's protein, which differs at residue 4 from the translation of this DNA, likely because of a read error; what is shown is the protein translated from the DNA. For the CDR3, the DNA is TGTGCCTGTGAGACCCTCTCTTCCCTCACTTCGGGGGATAAACTCATCTTT. Translating gives CACETLSSLTSGDKLIF. The chain uses TRDV2 and TRDJ1; D is perhaps TRDD2 (5 bases). Deletions cut 4 bases from V and 5 bases from J, with 25 bases between. The CDR3 length is 17 residues. CDR1 and CDR2 (germline): GEAIGNYY, EKD.

This clone came up a few times. TCRdb assigns this DNA the protein of a much larger clone, which departs from its translation at residue 5; this likely reflects a read error, and the protein shown comes from translating the DNA. This chain connects TRDV2 to TRDJ1; 10 nucleotides line up with TRDD3. Germline trimming cut 3 bases from V and 2 bases from J; bases unmatched to any gene: 14. The length of the CDR3 is 18 residues. CDR1 is GEAIGNYY and CDR2 is EKD in the germline V gene. In DNA, the CDR3 is TGTGCCTGTGACGCCGTCGACAAAACTGGGGGATTTACCGATAAACTCATCTTT. This translates into CACDAVDKTGGFTDKLIF.

This clone was seen a few times. The rearrangement links TRDV2 to TRDJ1; TRDD3 matches at 12 bases. The CDR3 runs to 15 residues. Germline CDR1 is GEAIGNYY and CDR2 is EKD. After removal of 6 bases from V and 2 bases from J, the junction contained 6 bases not matched to a gene. CDR3 bases: TGTGCCTGTCTTCTACTGGGGGATACAACCGATAAACTCATCTTT. Translation gives CACLLLGDTTDKLIF.

Regarding this clone: It is likely a read error: a sequence one base away is far more abundant. Additional DNA sequences in this sample encode the identical CDR3. The chain uses TRDV2 and TRDJ1, with 11 bases aligning to TRDD3. Germline V lookup: CDR1 GEAIGNYY, CDR2 EKD. CDR3 length: 18 amino acids. The CDR3 DNA follows: TGTGCCTGTGACACCGTAAGTGGGGGATACGCTCGTTCCGATAAGCTCATCTTT. It translates to CACDTVSGGYARSDKLIF.

This clone was picked up a small number of times. The protein TCRdb gives is from a much larger clone and does not agree with this DNA's translation at residue 10, likely a read error; the protein shown here comes from the DNA. The chain uses TRDV2 and TRDJ1; D is perhaps TRDD3 (5 bases). CDR3 length equals 15 residues. Germline CDR1 GEAIGNYY, CDR2 EKD. V lost 0 bases and J 7 bases, leaving 17 bases between the germline ends. The chain's CDR3 is CACDTVGRDAGKLIF. In nucleotides, the CDR3 is TGTGCCTGTGACACCGTCGGGCGGGATGCGGGTAAACTCATCTTT.

There are a few counts of this clone. A far more abundant clone sits one base away, making this likely a read error. This specimen includes other DNA sequences encoding the same CDR3. The V gene is TRDV2, the J gene TRDJ1, with TRDD3 matching over 10 bases. The germline CDR1 and CDR2 sequences are GEAIGNYY and EKD. V lost 3 bases and J lost 1; bases outside the gene matches: 7. This CDR3 contains 16 residues. The chain's CDR3 is CACDPLLGDSTDKLIF. The CDR3 DNA sequence: TGTGCCTGTGACCCTCTACTGGGGGATTCCACCGATAAACTCATCTTT.

By its share, this clone is medium-sized. This likely traces to a read error, being one base from a far larger clone. Other DNA sequences within the sample encode an identical CDR3. This chain uses TRDV2 with TRDJ1; 8 bases align to TRDD3. CDR1 is GEAIGNYY, CDR2 EKD, per germline. This CDR3 contains 13 residues. This CDR3 is CACDTWGIDKLIF. The CDR3 DNA reads TGCGCCTGTGACACTTGGGGGATCGACAAACTCATCTTT.

This clone has only a few counts. The amino acid sequence in TCRdb belongs to a much larger clone and departs from this DNA's translation at residue 15, likely a sequencing read error; the sequence shown is translated from the DNA. The chain is built from TRDV2 and TRDJ3, with TRDD3 matching 12 bases. The CDR3 extends over 20 amino acids. Looked up from germline, CDR1 is GEAIGNYY and CDR2 is EKD. In DNA, the CDR3 is TGTGCCTGTGACACGACTGGGGGATACTCGAGCTCCTGGGACGCCCGACAGATGTTTTTC. Residues: CACDTTGGYSSSWDARQMFF.

The chain couples TRDV2 to TRDJ1, with TRDD3 matching over 10 bases. V shed 1 base and J 0 bases; nucleotides not matched to a gene: 13. Germline V gives CDR1 GEAIGNYY, CDR2 EKD. This CDR3 has 19 amino acids. DNA of the CDR3: TGTGCCTGTGACACGGTCTATGGGGGGGATACGCGGGACACCGATAAACTCATCTTT. This encodes CACDTVYGGDTRDTDKLIF.

This clone was counted a few times. Translating this DNA gives a protein that differs at residue 8 from the TCRdb one, which belongs to a much larger clone; a read error is likely, and the protein shown is this translation. The chain joins TRDV2 to TRDJ1; D remains ambiguous. Germline assignment: CDR1 GEAIGNYY and CDR2 EKD. The ends were cut back, 0 bases at V and 0 bases at J, with 13 bases in the middle. The CDR3 contains 16 residues. CDR3 coding DNA: TGTGCCTGTGACACCGTTACGAAAGGGTACACCGATAAACTCATCTTT. Its translation is CACDTVTKGYTDKLIF.

This clone was recorded a few times. The protein given by TCRdb reflects a much larger clone and differs at residue 10 from this DNA's translation, likely from a read error; the protein shown is the DNA's translation. V gene TRDV2 combines with J gene TRDJ1; 7 bases agree with TRDD3. Germline V gene sequence: CDR1 GEAIGNYY, CDR2 EKD. V was clipped by 1 base and J by 0 bases; unmatched bases: 10. This CDR3 is built from 17 residues. The chain's CDR3 is CACDTLVGGRYTDKLIF. The CDR3 DNA is TGTGCCTGTGACACTCTCGTTGGGGGACGATACACCGATAAACTCATCTTT.

Note on this clone: This DNA's translation differs at residue 10 from TCRdb's protein, which comes from a much larger clone; a read error is likely, and the protein shown is translated from the DNA. The chain carries TRDV2 and TRDJ1; D gene uncertain. Germline CDR1 is GEAIGNYY and CDR2 is EKD. This CDR3 is built from 15 residues. The germline V and J ends were trimmed by 1 base and 3 bases, with 14 bases remaining between them. The CDR3 DNA sequence: TGTGCCTGTGACACGTTGGTGGTTAACGCCGATAAACTCATCTTT. It translates to CACDTLVVNADKLIF.

This clone appeared many times. Since a far larger clone is one base different, this is likely a read error. Different DNA sequences within this sample yield the same CDR3. J is TRDJ1 and V is TRDV2; TRDD3 might be the D (5 bases). The CDR3 length is 18 residues. In germline, CDR1 is GEAIGNYY, CDR2 EKD. The CDR3 loop reads CACDTAGWGPTYTDKLIF. The CDR3 DNA reads as TGCGCCTGTGACACCGCTGGGTGGGGACCAACTTACACCGATAAACTCATCTTT.